These 7 T cell receptor beta chains came from one sample sequenced in a study of PD-1 blockade in classical Hodgkin lymphoma. Brentuximab vedotin exposure varied, and every patient relapsed after autologous stem cell transplantation. Generated by immunoSEQ multiplex PCR, the TCRdb table keeps only in-frame clones and is missing some. The table includes tens of thousands of clones, approximately 92% detected once. The specimen comprised peripheral blood mononuclear cells (PBMCs), sampled before the second cycle of nivolumab. Receptor source: a human donor with classical Hodgkin lymphoma.

The V gene is TRBV2, the J gene TRBJ2-2; no firm D call. V lost 1 base, J lost 6 bases, and 9 bases lay in between. This CDR3 is 14 amino acids long. Germline V CDR1 and CDR2: SNHLY, FYNNEI. CDR3: CASSEVGYAGELFF. In DNA, the CDR3 is TGTGCCAGCAGTGAAGTAGGGTACGCCGGGGAGCTGTTTTTT.

In its sample, this clone was seen once. CDR3 region: CSVEGPRESYNEQFF. In DNA form, the CDR3 reads TGCAGCGTTGAAGGGCCCAGGGAAAGCTACAATGAGCAGTTCTTC. The chain has TRBV29-1 and TRBJ2-1; D is possibly TRBD1 (5 bases). Looked up from germline, CDR1 is SQVTM and CDR2 is ANQGSEA. The CDR3 sequence is 15 residues long. Trimming pared 1 base from V and 3 bases from J, leaving 13 bases between.

The chain links TRBV29-1 to TRBJ2-1; 8 bases are a match to TRBD2. There are 12 residues in the CDR3. J was trimmed by 6 bases and V by 6 bases; bases with no gene match: 4. Looked up from germline, CDR1 is SQVTM and CDR2 is ANQGSEA. CDR3: CSVLAESNEQFF. The CDR3 DNA is TGCAGCGTACTAGCGGAAAGCAATGAGCAGTTCTTC.

V usage is TRBV7-9 and J usage is TRBJ2-7; D gene unclear. CDR1 SEHNR and CDR2 FQNEAQ come from the germline V gene (reference sequence). V dropped 2 bases and J dropped 6 bases, with 11 bases sitting between them. This CDR3 is 13 amino acids long. The CDR3 here is CASSLTQGGEQYF. DNA for the CDR3: TGTGCCAGCAGCTTAACTCAAGGCGGCGAGCAGTACTTC.

This rearrangement joins TRBV29-1 to TRBJ2-5, with TRBD1 matching over 7 bases. Trimming cost V 7 bases and J 2 bases; bases outside gene matches: 13. The germline V gene has CDR1 SQVTM and CDR2 ANQGSEA. CDR3 length: 15 residues. CDR3 sequence (DNA): TGCAGCGCCGAAGTTTGGGACAGCCCGCAAGAGACCCAGTACTTC. Encoded protein: CSAEVWDSPQETQYF.

The V gene is TRBV7-8, the J gene TRBJ2-2, with D unclear. The CDR3 is 13 amino acids. Germline loops: CDR1 SGHVS, CDR2 FQNEAQ. The germline V and J ends were trimmed by 5 bases and 5 bases, with 9 bases remaining between them. The CDR3 nucleotides read TGTGCCAGCAGCCTAACGCGTACCGGGGAGCTGTTTTTT. Translation: CASSLTRTGELFF. The full variable domain, its missing parts supplied by reference TRBV7-8 and TRBJ2-2, is GAGVSQSPRYKVAKRGQDVALRCDPISGHVSLFWYQQALGQGPEFLTYFQNEAQLDKSGLPSDRFFAERPEGSVSTLKIQRTQQEDSAVYLCASSLTRTGELFFGEGSRLTVL.

V is TRBV7-6 and J is TRBJ2-7, with D uncertain. This CDR3 comprises 13 residues. Trimming cost V 1 base and J 7 bases, with 11 bases left between them. CDR1 SGHVS and CDR2 FNYEAQ come from the germline V gene. CDR3 sequence (DNA): TGTGCCAGCAGCTTAGGGGAAACTGGTGAGCAGTACTTC. Translated, it gives CASSLGETGEQYF. Full variable domain (missing parts from reference TRBV7-6 and TRBJ2-7): GAGVSQSPRYKVTKRGQDVALRCDPISGHVSLYWYRQALGQGPEFLTYFNYEAQQDKSGLPNDRFSAERPEGSISTLTIQRTEQRDSAMYRCASSLGETGEQYFGPGTRLTVT.